The clone carrying this T cell receptor beta chain was observed a single time. Clinical history reported by participants formed the basis on which cohorts were assigned. The entry originates in a study of blood T cell repertoires in COVID-19. Study background: Nucleic acid was either cDNA or gDNA, and it came from T cells, B-cell-depleted T cells, or PBMCs.

As processed by the authors: Estimation of nucleated cell counts was performed using reference gene primer amplification. TCRdb keeps only in-frame clones here, not all; method: immunoSEQ multiplex PCR. D and trimming come from the DNA, and the V and J calls and clone size come from that table. This sample has fewer than 250,000 clones, with 86% found just once. The CDR3 runs 13 residues. Germline lookup yields CDR1 SGHVS and CDR2 FQNEAQ. Trimming took 5 bases from V and 4 from J, leaving 11 bases between them. This clonotype was obtained from a woman between 35 and 50 years old with acute COVID-19. This chain uses TRBV7-8 with TRBJ1-2; D call uncertain. Sequenced sample: PBMCs or T cells enriched from blood (not recorded which). The CDR3 DNA follows: TGTGCCAGCAGCCTGACGGGGAGCTATGGCTACACCTTC. This encodes CASSLTGSYGYTF.